This TCR beta chain was recovered during a study of CD8+CD57+ T cells in acquired aplastic anemia. Study-wide results and caveats: The CD8+ Simpson's diversity of patients and controls was not significantly different.

TCR beta VDJ and CDR3 were profiled, and genomic DNA was the template. TCRdb itself ran the reads through MiXCR, one entry per CDR3 protein. The sample comprises some 200,000 distinct CDR3 sequences, around 50% of which are singletons, and about 20% rests with the top ten. As to this clonotype: The target antigen is unknown.

Patients picked for sequencing had shown CD8+CD57+ cell expansion detected by flow cytometry. CDR1 and CDR2 (germline): DFQATT, SNEGSKA (reference sequence). The CDR3 has 13 residues. V was trimmed by 8 bases and J by 1 base, leaving 13 bases between them. The V gene is TRBV20-1, the J gene TRBJ2-3; D may be TRBD2 (5 bases). This TCR was recovered from a human donor with aplastic anemia. Sample: sorted CD4+, CD8+, or CD8+CD57+ T cells (not recorded which) from PBMCs. The CDR3 DNA is TGCAGTTTCACTAGTTGGGGCACAGATACGCAGTATTTT. Translated, it gives CSFTSWGTDTQYF.